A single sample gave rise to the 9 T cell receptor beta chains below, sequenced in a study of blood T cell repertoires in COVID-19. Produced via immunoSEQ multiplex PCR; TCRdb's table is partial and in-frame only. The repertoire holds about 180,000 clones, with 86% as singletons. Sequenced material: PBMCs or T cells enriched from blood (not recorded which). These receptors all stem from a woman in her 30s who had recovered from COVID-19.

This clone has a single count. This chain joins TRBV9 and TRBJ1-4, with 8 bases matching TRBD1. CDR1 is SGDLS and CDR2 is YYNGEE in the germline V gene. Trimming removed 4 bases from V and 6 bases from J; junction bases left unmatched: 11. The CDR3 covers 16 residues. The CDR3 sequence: CASSPKTGDYYEKLFF. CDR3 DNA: TGTGCCAGCAGCCCGAAGACAGGGGATTACTATGAAAAACTGTTTTTT.

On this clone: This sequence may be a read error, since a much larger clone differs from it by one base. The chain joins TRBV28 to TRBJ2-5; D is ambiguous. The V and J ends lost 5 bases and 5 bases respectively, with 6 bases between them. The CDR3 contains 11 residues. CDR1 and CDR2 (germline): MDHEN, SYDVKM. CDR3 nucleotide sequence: TGTGCCAGCAGTCCCGGGGAGACCCAGTACTTC. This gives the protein CASSPGETQYF.

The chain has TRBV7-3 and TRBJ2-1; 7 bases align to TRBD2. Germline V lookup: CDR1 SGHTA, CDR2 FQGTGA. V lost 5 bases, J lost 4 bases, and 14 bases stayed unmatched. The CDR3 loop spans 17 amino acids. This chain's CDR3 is CASSPGDEREGYNEQFF. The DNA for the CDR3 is TGTGCCAGCAGCCCCGGTGATGAGCGGGAAGGATACAATGAGCAGTTCTTC.

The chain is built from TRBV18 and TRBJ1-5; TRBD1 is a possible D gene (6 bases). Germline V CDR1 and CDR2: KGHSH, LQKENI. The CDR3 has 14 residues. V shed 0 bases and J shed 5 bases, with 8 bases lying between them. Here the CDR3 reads CASSPPNRDQPQHF. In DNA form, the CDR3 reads TGTGCCAGCTCACCACCTAACAGGGATCAGCCCCAGCATTTT.

CDR3 residues: CASKGAGGQPQHF. The CDR3, as DNA: TGTGCCAGCAAGGGGGCAGGGGGTCAGCCCCAGCATTTT. This rearrangement joins TRBV7-9 to TRBJ1-5; the match to TRBD1 covers 7 bases. This CDR3 is 13 amino acids long. J was trimmed by 6 bases and V by 7 bases; bases with no gene match: 6. CDR1 is SEHNR, CDR2 FQNEAQ, per germline (reference sequence).

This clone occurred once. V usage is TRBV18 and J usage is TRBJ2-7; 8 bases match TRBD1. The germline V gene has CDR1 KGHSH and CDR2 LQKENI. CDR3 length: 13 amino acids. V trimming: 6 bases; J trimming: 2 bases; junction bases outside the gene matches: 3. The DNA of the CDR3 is TGTGCCAGCTCCCCGGACAGGGCCTACGAGCAGTACTTC. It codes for CASSPDRAYEQYF.

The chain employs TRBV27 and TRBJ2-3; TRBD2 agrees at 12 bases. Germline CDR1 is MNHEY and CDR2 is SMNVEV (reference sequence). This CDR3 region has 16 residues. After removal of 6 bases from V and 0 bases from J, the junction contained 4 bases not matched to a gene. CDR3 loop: CASRTSGSLSTDTQYF. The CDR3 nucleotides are TGTGCCAGCAGGACTAGCGGGAGCCTAAGCACAGATACGCAGTATTTT.

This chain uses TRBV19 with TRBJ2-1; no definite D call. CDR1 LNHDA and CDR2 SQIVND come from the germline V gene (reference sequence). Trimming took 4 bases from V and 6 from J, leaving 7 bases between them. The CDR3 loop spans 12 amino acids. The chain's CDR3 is CASSTPLNEQFF. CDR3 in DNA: TGTGCCAGTAGTACCCCACTCAATGAGCAGTTCTTC.

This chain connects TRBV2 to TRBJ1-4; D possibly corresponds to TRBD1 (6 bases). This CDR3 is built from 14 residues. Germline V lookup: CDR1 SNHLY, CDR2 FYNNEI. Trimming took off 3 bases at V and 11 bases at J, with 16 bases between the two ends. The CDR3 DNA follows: TGTGCCAGCAGTGATCGGCAGGGGATACCCAAACTGTTTTTT. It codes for CASSDRQGIPKLFF.